This TCR beta chain was recovered during a study of cytomegalovirus exposure and HLA in healthy donors. The CDR3 totals 13 residues. In germline, CDR1 is SNHLY, CDR2 FYNNEI. Trimming at V came to 8 bases and at J to 3 bases, leaving 5 bases not matched to a gene. Amplification used 60 Vbeta primers and 13 Jbeta primers. Clones were sequenced by immunoSEQ multiplex PCR, and TCRdb holds only the in-frame ones, with some missing. The repertoire holds about 240,000 clones, with approximately 81% as singletons. The clonotype originates from a girl aged 2-10 years in good health and CMV-seronegative. Sequencing used PBMCs. This rearrangement joins TRBV2 to TRBJ2-3; 7 bases are shared with TRBD2. CDR3 amino acids: CASRAGETDTQYF. The CDR3 nucleotides are TGTGCCAGCCGGGCGGGGGAGACAGATACGCAGTATTTT.